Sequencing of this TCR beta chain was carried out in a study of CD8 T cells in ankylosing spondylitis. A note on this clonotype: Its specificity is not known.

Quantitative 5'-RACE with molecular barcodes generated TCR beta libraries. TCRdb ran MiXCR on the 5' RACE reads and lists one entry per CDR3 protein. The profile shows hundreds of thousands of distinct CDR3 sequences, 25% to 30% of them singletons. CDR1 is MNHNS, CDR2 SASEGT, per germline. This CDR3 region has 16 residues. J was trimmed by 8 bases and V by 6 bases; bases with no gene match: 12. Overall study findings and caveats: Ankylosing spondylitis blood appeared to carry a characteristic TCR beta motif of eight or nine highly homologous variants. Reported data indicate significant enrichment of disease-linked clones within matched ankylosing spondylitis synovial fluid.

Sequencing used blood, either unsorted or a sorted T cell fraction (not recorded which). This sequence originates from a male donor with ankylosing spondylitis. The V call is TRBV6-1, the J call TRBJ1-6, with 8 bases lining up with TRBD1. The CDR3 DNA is TGTGCCAGCAGCACGGGGGACAGGAGACCCGATTCACCCCTCCACTTT. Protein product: CASSTGDRRPDSPLHF.